This is a list of T cell receptor beta chains from one sample in a study of Ad26.COV2.S vaccination and SARS-CoV-2 variants. Profiled with immunoSEQ multiplex PCR; TCRdb holds only in-frame clones, not every one. The repertoire holds around 380,000 clones, more than 85% seen once, with roughly 3.2% in the top ten. The specimen was peripheral blood, collected in a trial of Ad26.COV2.S vaccine versus placebo. These receptors all stem from a person aged 18-65 years who received the Ad26.COV2.S COVID-19 vaccine or a placebo. Both conserved end residues are part of each CDR3. Fields, in order: J gene, V gene, clone size, D gene, CDR3 DNA, CDR3 protein. D genes are given only for firm matches. Expanded clones get a size class; other rows say once, few or many, or leave the size out.

J: TRBJ2-1
V: TRBV11-3
size: NA
D: NA
DNA: TGTGCCAGCAGCTTAGGTTGGATGGAAGAGCAGTTCTTC
CDR3: CASSLGWMEEQFF

J: TRBJ1-1
V: TRBV4-3
size: NA
D: NA
DNA: TGCGCCAGCAGCCAAGATGAGATGGGGGCGCGGACTGAAGCTTTCTTT
CDR3: CASSQDEMGARTEAFF

J: TRBJ2-6
V: TRBV30
size: NA
D: NA
DNA: TGTGCCTGGAGCGCTGACAGGCCCGGGGCCAACGTCCTGACTTTC
CDR3: CAWSADRPGANVLTF

J: TRBJ1-1
V: TRBV30
size: NA
D: NA
DNA: TGTGCCTGGAGTACTAGGGGGGCATGGGAAGCTTTCTTT
CDR3: CAWSTRGAWEAFF

J: TRBJ2-7
V: TRBV3-1/TRBV3-2
size: NA
D: NA
DNA: TGTGCCAGCAGCCGCGACGCTTTTTCCTACGAGCAGTACTTC
CDR3: CASSRDAFSYEQYF

J: TRBJ2-3
V: TRBV15
size: NA
D: NA
DNA: TGTGCCACCAGCAGAGATCCCCCTAATCGGGGCCGCACAGATACGCAGTATTTT
CDR3: CATSRDPPNRGRTDTQYF

J: TRBJ1-5
V: TRBV7-2
size: few
D: NA
DNA: TGTGCCAGCAGCAAAAACAGGGTTAGCAATCAGCCCCAGCATTTT
CDR3: CASSKNRVSNQPQHF

J: TRBJ1-3
V: TRBV7-8
size: NA
D: NA
DNA: TGTGCCAGCAGCCTGCCGAGGGCCACCATATATTTT
CDR3: CASSLPRATIYF

J: TRBJ1-5
V: TRBV5-8
size: NA
D: NA
DNA: TGTGCCAGCAGCTTGGAAGGTCGGCTTAGCAGACAGCCCCAGCATTTT
CDR3: CASSLEGRLSRQPQHF

J: TRBJ1-2
V: TRBV4-3
size: once
D: NA
DNA: TGCGCCAGCAGCCAAGATCTTGTGGGGCCAGGACACGACTATGGCTACACCTTC
CDR3: CASSQDLVGPGHDYGYTF

J: TRBJ2-7
V: TRBV19
size: NA
D: NA
DNA: TGTGCCAGTAGTCCAAATAAGGGAGACGAGCAGTACTTC
CDR3: CASSPNKGDEQYF

J: TRBJ1-5
V: TRBV19
size: NA
D: NA
DNA: TGTGCCAGTAGTATAGGACAGGCAGCTCCGAATCAGCCCCAGCATTTT
CDR3: CASSIGQAAPNQPQHF

J: TRBJ2-5
V: TRBV6-1
size: few
D: TRBD2
DNA: TGTGCCAGCAGTGAAGCGCGGGGGGCCAGCCAAGAGACCCAGTACTTC
CDR3: CASSEARGASQETQYF

J: TRBJ1-2
V: TRBV5-5
size: NA
D: NA
DNA: TGTGCCAGCAGACTTTCAGAGGCAGGCGCTTATGGCTACACCTTC
CDR3: CASRLSEAGAYGYTF

J: TRBJ1-1
V: TRBV5-1
size: few
D: TRBD1
DNA: TGCGCCAGCAGCTTGGACAGGGGTGAAGCTTTCTTT
CDR3: CASSLDRGEAFF

J: TRBJ1-2
V: TRBV6-5
size: once
D: NA
DNA: TGTGCCAGCAGGTCAGGATTAGGCTACACCTTC
CDR3: CASRSGLGYTF

J: TRBJ2-5
V: TRBV4-2
size: NA
D: TRBD2
DNA: TGTGCCAGCAGCCAAAGTGCTAGCGGGGGGACAGAGACCCAGTACTTC
CDR3: CASSQSASGGTETQYF

J: TRBJ1-1
V: TRBV30
size: NA
D: NA
DNA: TGTGCCTGGGGACGGCTGAACACTGAAGCTTTCTTT
CDR3: CAWGRLNTEAFF

J: TRBJ1-2
V: TRBV5-4
size: NA
D: NA
DNA: TGTGCCAGCAGCTTGCGCCGGGAGATAGCCTTTTATGGCTACACCTTC
CDR3: CASSLRREIAFYGYTF

J: TRBJ2-5
V: TRBV18
size: NA
D: TRBD1
DNA: TGTGCCAGCTCGGACAGGGAAGAGACCCAGTACTTC
CDR3: CASSDREETQYF

J: TRBJ2-2
V: TRBV6-4
size: medium-sized
D: TRBD1
DNA: TGTGCCAGCAGTGTGGCAGGGGGAAACACCGGGGAGCTGTTTTTT
CDR3: CASSVAGGNTGELFF

J: TRBJ2-2
V: TRBV7-6
size: NA
D: NA
DNA: TGTGCCAGCAGCTTGGCGACCGGGGAGCTGTTTTTT
CDR3: CASSLATGELFF

J: TRBJ1-1
V: TRBV6-6
size: NA
D: TRBD1
DNA: TGTGCCAGCAGTTCCTCGGGACAGGGAGGCGAAGAAGCTTTCTTT
CDR3: CASSSSGQGGEEAFF

J: TRBJ2-7
V: TRBV7-9
size: NA
D: NA
DNA: TGTGCCAGCAGCCCCCTGGGGGCTCACCCCTACGAGCAGTACTTC
CDR3: CASSPLGAHPYEQYF